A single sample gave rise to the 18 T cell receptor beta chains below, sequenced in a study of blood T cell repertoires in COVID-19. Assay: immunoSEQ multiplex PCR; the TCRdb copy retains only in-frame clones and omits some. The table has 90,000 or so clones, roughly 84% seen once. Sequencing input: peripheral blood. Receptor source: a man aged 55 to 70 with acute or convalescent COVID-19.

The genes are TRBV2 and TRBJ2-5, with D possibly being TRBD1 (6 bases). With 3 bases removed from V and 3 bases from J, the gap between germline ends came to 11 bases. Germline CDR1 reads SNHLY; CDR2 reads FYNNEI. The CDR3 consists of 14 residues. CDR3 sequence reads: CASSDGQPKETQYF. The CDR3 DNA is TGTGCCAGCAGTGACGGACAGCCGAAAGAGACCCAGTACTTC.

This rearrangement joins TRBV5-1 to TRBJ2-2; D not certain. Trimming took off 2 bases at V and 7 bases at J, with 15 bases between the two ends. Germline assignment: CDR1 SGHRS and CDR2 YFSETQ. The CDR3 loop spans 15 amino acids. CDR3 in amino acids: CASSFQTNQVGELFF. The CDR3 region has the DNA TGCGCCAGCAGCTTCCAGACAAACCAAGTCGGGGAGCTGTTTTTT.

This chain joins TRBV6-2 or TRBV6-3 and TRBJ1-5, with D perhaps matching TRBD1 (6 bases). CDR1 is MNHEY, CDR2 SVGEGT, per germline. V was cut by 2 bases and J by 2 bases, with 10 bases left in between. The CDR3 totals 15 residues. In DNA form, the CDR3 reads TGTGCCAGCAGTTACGGGGGCGCAGGCAATCAGCCCCAGCATTTT. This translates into CASSYGGAGNQPQHF.

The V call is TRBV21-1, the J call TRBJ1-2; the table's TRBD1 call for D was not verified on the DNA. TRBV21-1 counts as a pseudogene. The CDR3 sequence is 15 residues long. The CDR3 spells CASSPGDSPNYGYTF. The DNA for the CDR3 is TGTGCCAGCAGCCCAGGAGACAGTCCCAACTATGGCTACACCTTC.

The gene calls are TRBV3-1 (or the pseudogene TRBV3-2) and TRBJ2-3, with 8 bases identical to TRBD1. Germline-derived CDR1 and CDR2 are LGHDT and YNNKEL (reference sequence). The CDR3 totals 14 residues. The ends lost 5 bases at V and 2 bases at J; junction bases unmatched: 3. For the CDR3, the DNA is TGTGCCAGCAGCGACCAGGGGGCCACAGATACGCAGTATTTT. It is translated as CASSDQGATDTQYF.

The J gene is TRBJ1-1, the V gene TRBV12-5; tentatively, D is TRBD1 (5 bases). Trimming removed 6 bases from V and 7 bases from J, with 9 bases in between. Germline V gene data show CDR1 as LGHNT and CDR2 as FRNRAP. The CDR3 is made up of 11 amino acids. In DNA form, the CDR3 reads TGTGCTAGTGGCAGGGAGGATGAAGCTTTCTTT. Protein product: CASGREDEAFF. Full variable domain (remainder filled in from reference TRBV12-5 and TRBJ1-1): DARVTQTPRHKVTEMGQEVTMRCQPILGHNTVFWYRQTMMQGLELLAYFRNRAPLDDSGMPKDRFSAEMPDATLATLKIQPSEPRDSAVYFCASGREDEAFFGQGTRLTVV.

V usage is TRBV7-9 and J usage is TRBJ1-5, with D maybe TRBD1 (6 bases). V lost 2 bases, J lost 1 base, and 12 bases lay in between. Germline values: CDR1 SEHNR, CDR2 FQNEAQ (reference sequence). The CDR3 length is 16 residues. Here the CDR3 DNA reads TGTGCCAGCAGCTTATGGTCAGGGGCAAGCAATCAGCCCCAGCATTTT. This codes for CASSLWSGASNQPQHF.

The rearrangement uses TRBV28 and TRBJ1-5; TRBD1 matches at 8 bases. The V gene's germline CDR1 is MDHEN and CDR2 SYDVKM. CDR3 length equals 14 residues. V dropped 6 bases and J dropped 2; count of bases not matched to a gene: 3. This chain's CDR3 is CASRLTGGNQPQHF. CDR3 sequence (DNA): TGTGCCAGCAGGCTGACAGGGGGCAATCAGCCCCAGCATTTT.

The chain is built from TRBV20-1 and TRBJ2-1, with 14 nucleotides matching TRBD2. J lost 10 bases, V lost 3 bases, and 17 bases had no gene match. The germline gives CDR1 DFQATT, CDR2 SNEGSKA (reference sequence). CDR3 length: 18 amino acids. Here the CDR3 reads CSASAGTSGGPRWVEQFF. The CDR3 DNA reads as TGCAGTGCTAGTGCCGGGACTAGCGGGGGCCCTCGTTGGGTGGAGCAGTTCTTC.

CDR3 residues: CASSSLTGLDSPLHF. CDR3 nucleotide sequence: TGTGCCAGCAGTTCTCTAACAGGGTTAGATTCACCCCTCCACTTT. This chain connects TRBV28 to TRBJ1-6; TRBD1 might be the D (6 bases). This CDR3 comprises 15 residues. Germline V gene sequence: CDR1 MDHEN, CDR2 SYDVKM. Deletions cut 4 bases from V and 8 bases from J, with 15 bases between.

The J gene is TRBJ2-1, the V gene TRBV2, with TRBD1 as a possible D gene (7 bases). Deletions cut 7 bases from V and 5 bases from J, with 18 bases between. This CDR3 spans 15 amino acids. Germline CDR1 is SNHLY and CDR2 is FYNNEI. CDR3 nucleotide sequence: TGTGCCAGCAACCCGGACAGGAGGGAGGACAATGAGCAGTTCTTC. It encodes CASNPDRREDNEQFF. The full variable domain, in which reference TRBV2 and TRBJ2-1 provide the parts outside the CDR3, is EPEVTQTPSHQVTQMGQEVILRCVPISNHLYFYWYRQILGQKVEFLVSFYNNEISEKSEIFDDQFSVERPDGSNFTLKIRSTKLEDSAMYFCASNPDRREDNEQFFGPGTRLTVL.

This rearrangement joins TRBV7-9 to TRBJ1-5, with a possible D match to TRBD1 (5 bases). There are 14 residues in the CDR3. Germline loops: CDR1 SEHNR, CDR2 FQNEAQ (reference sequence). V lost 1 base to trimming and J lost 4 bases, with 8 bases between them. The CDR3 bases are TGTGCCAGCAGCTTAGTTGACAGTAATCAGCCCCAGCATTTT. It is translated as CASSLVDSNQPQHF.

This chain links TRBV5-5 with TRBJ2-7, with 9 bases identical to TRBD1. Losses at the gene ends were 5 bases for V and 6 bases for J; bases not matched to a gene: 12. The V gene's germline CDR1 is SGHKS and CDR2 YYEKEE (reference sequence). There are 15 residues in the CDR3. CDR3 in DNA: TGTGCCAGCAGGGCCCCGGGGGACAGGGCTTTCGAGCAGTACGTC. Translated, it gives CASRAPGDRAFEQYV.

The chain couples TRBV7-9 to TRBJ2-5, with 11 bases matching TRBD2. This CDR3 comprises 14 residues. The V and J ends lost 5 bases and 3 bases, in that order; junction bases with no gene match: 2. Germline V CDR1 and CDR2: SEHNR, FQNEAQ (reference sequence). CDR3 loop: CASSPGLAEETQYF. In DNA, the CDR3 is TGTGCCAGCAGCCCGGGACTAGCGGAAGAGACCCAGTACTTC.

Written as DNA, the CDR3 is TGCAGCGTTGCTCAACTGGGCCGCGCTTTCTTT. Residues: CSVAQLGRAFF. V and J are TRBV29-1 and TRBJ1-1; no firm D call. Per germline, CDR1 SQVTM and CDR2 ANQGSEA. The V end was cut by 4 bases, the J end by 11 bases, with 14 bases between. CDR3 size: 11 residues.

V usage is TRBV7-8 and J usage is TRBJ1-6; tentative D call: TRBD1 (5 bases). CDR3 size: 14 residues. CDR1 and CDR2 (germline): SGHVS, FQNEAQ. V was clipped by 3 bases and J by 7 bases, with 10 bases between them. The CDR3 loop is CASSLSGGNSPLHF. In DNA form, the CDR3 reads TGTGCCAGCAGCTTGTCCGGGGGGAATTCACCCCTCCACTTT.

CDR3 DNA sequence: TGTGCCAGCAGCCTAGACACCGCCGGGACTAGCGGAGAGCAGTTCTTC. Amino acid sequence: CASSLDTAGTSGEQFF. The genes are TRBV28 and TRBJ2-1, with 11 bases aligning to TRBD2. Germline assignment: CDR1 MDHEN and CDR2 SYDVKM. The CDR3 loop spans 16 amino acids. Losses at the gene ends were 6 bases for V and 10 bases for J; bases not matched to a gene: 14. The full variable domain, rest sourced from reference TRBV28 and TRBJ2-1, is DVKVTQSSRYLVKRTGEKVFLECVQDMDHENMFWYRQDPGLGLRLIYFSYDVKMKEKGDIPEGYSVSREKKERFSLILESASTNQTSMYLCASSLDTAGTSGEQFFGPGTRLTVL.

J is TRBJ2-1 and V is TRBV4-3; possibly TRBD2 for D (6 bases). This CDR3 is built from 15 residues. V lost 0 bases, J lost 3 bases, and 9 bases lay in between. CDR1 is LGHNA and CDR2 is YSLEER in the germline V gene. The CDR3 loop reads CASSQDRGLYNEQFF. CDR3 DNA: TGCGCCAGCAGCCAAGATCGGGGACTCTACAATGAGCAGTTCTTC.